These 11 T cell receptor beta chains came from one sample sequenced in a study of OX40 agonist ivuxolimab in advanced cancers. Assay: immunoSEQ multiplex PCR; the TCRdb copy retains only in-frame clones and omits some. The table shows fewer than 85,000 clones, with roughly 80% occurring only once. The source was CD4+ or CD8+ T cells sorted from blood, collected in a trial of the OX40 agonist ivuxolimab. The receptors come from an adult with an advanced solid tumor such as melanoma, head and neck, liver or kidney cancer.

The V call is TRBV2, the J call TRBJ1-2, with D perhaps matching TRBD1 (6 bases). Germline V gives CDR1 SNHLY, CDR2 FYNNEI. The CDR3 totals 11 residues. With 8 bases removed from V and 5 bases from J, the gap between germline ends came to 9 bases. CDR3 nucleotide sequence: TGTGCCAGCGTCAGGGGATATGGCTACACCTTC. As protein: CASVRGYGYTF. The full variable domain, completed using reference TRBV2 and TRBJ1-2, is EPEVTQTPSHQVTQMGQEVILRCVPISNHLYFYWYRQILGQKVEFLVSFYNNEISEKSEIFDDQFSVERPDGSNFTLKIRSTKLEDSAMYFCASVRGYGYTFGSGTRLTVV.

The chain recombines TRBV7-9 with TRBJ2-7, with TRBD1 as a possible D gene (5 bases). Germline loops: CDR1 SEHNR, CDR2 FQNEAQ (reference sequence). The V end lost 1 base, the J end lost 0 bases, and 7 bases lay between the germline ends. This CDR3 spans 14 amino acids. The CDR3 nucleotides are TGTGCCAGCAGCTTAGGGGGCATCTCCTACGAGCAGTACTTC. Its protein is CASSLGGISYEQYF.

This clone was seen a handful of times. The rearrangement links TRBV10-1 to TRBJ2-7, with D uncertain. The CDR3 is made up of 11 amino acids. Trimming removed 8 bases at V and 0 bases at J, with 5 bases between. The germline V gene has CDR1 WNHNN and CDR2 SYGVQD (reference sequence). The CDR3 DNA follows: TGCGCCAGCGGGCCCTCCTACGAGCAGTACGTC. Translating gives CASGPSYEQYV.

The gene calls are TRBV27 and TRBJ2-2; D is unclear. V dropped 6 bases and J dropped 0 bases, with 2 bases sitting between them. This CDR3 comprises 12 residues. CDR1 and CDR2 (germline): MNHEY, SMNVEV (reference sequence). This CDR3 is CASSTNTGELFF. The DNA of the CDR3 is TGTGCCAGCAGCACGAACACCGGGGAGCTGTTTTTT.

This clone was detected a few times. The CDR3 here is CAWNRARGYTF. The CDR3 DNA follows: TGTGCCTGGAATAGGGCTCGTGGCTACACCTTC. J is TRBJ1-2 and V is TRBV30; D remains ambiguous. Germline V gene lookup returns CDR1 GTSNPN and CDR2 SVGIG (reference sequence). V was pared by 4 bases and J by 7 bases, with 10 bases between. This CDR3 region has 11 residues.

The chain links TRBV18 to TRBJ2-1, with 7 bases identical to TRBD2. The CDR3 has 14 amino acids. Germline CDR1 and CDR2: KGHSH and LQKENI. The junction had 9 bases not matched to a gene; V was cut back by 3 bases and J by 10 bases. The CDR3 coding sequence is TGTGCCAGCTCACCCCATTTGAATAGCGGGGAGCAGTTCTTC. It translates to CASSPHLNSGEQFF. Using reference TRBV18 and TRBJ2-1 for the parts outside the CDR3, the full variable domain is NAGVMQNPRHLVRRRGQEARLRCSPMKGHSHVYWYRQLPEEGLKFMVYLQKENIIDESGMPKERFSAEFPKEGPSILRIQQVVRGDSAAYFCASSPHLNSGEQFFGPGTRLTVL.

The rearrangement links TRBV6-1 to TRBJ2-3, with a possible D match to TRBD2 (6 bases). From germline, CDR1 is MNHNS and CDR2 SASEGT. The CDR3 has 14 amino acids. V shed 7 bases and J shed 3 bases, with 14 bases lying between them. CDR3 in DNA: TGTGCCAGCAAGGCTAGCGTCGGGACAGATACGCAGTATTTT. Residues: CASKASVGTDTQYF.

This clone was seen only once. This chain links TRBV5-6 with TRBJ2-5; TRBD1 matches at 8 bases. Germline assignment: CDR1 SGHDT and CDR2 YYEEEE. The V and J ends lost 4 bases and 1 base, in that order; junction bases with no gene match: 12. The CDR3 has 17 residues. The DNA for the CDR3 is TGTGCCAGCAGCGCCAAATTTCGGCAGGGGGCCCAAGAGACCCAGTACTTC. As protein: CASSAKFRQGAQETQYF. Variable domain in full (rest from reference TRBV5-6 and TRBJ2-5): DAGVTQSPTHLIKTRGQQVTLRCSPKSGHDTVSWYQQALGQGPQFIFQYYEEEERQRGNFPDRFSGHQFPNYSSELNVNALLLGDSALYLCASSAKFRQGAQETQYFGPGTRLLVL.

The rearrangement joins TRBV6-6 to TRBJ2-3, with D maybe TRBD1 (6 bases). Germline V CDR1 and CDR2: MNHNY, SVGAGI (reference sequence). This CDR3 comprises 16 residues. Trimming cost V 7 bases and J 0 bases, with 17 bases left between them. The CDR3 here is CASTTRGFSSTDTQYF. The CDR3 DNA reads TGTGCCAGCACTACCAGGGGCTTTTCTAGCACAGATACGCAGTATTTT.

V and J are TRBV28 and TRBJ1-2, with no clear D. V was pared by 3 bases and J by 4 bases, with 9 bases between. CDR3 length: 13 residues. The germline V gene encodes CDR1 MDHEN and CDR2 SYDVKM. The CDR3 protein is CASSFPGLYGYTF. The CDR3 DNA reads as TGTGCCAGCAGTTTCCCCGGACTCTATGGCTACACCTTC.

This clone has only a few counts. The CDR3: CASSGTPGQGNGELFF. The CDR3 DNA follows: TGTGCCAGCAGCGGGACACCGGGACAGGGGAACGGGGAGCTGTTTTTT. The J gene is TRBJ2-2, the V gene TRBV5-4; TRBD1 matches 10 bases. This CDR3 region has 16 residues. The germline CDR1 and CDR2 sequences are SGHNT and YYREEE (reference sequence). V lost 4 bases, J lost 7 bases, and 10 bases stayed unmatched.